This TCR beta chain was found in a study of PD-1 blockade in classical Hodgkin lymphoma. Study findings and constraints: Lower baseline TCR diversity was reported for newly diagnosed patients than for healthy donors. No one has yet defined what causes the repertoire differences, which may be disease activity or prior therapy. A significant rise in TCR diversity by C4D1 was seen for CD4+ but not CD8+ cells.

Points on this clone: What it binds is unknown.

CDR3 length: 14 amino acids. The germline gives CDR1 MDHEN, CDR2 SYDVKM. J was trimmed by 7 bases and V by 7 bases; bases with no gene match: 11. Profiled with immunoSEQ multiplex PCR; TCRdb holds only in-frame clones, not every one. The table lists tens of thousands of clones, around three quarters of them singletons, with roughly 22% in the top ten. Every patient was affected by relapse after autologous stem cell transplantation, while exposure to brentuximab vedotin was not uniform. Sequences were derived from peripheral blood mononuclear cells (PBMCs), sampled before the second cycle of nivolumab. The TCR sequence derives from a human donor with classical Hodgkin lymphoma. The chain is built from TRBV28 and TRBJ1-2; 8 nucleotides line up with TRBD1. The DNA of the CDR3 is TGTGCCAGCAACTACCAGGGACAGGAGGGTGGCTACACCTTC. Its translation: CASNYQGQEGGYTF.